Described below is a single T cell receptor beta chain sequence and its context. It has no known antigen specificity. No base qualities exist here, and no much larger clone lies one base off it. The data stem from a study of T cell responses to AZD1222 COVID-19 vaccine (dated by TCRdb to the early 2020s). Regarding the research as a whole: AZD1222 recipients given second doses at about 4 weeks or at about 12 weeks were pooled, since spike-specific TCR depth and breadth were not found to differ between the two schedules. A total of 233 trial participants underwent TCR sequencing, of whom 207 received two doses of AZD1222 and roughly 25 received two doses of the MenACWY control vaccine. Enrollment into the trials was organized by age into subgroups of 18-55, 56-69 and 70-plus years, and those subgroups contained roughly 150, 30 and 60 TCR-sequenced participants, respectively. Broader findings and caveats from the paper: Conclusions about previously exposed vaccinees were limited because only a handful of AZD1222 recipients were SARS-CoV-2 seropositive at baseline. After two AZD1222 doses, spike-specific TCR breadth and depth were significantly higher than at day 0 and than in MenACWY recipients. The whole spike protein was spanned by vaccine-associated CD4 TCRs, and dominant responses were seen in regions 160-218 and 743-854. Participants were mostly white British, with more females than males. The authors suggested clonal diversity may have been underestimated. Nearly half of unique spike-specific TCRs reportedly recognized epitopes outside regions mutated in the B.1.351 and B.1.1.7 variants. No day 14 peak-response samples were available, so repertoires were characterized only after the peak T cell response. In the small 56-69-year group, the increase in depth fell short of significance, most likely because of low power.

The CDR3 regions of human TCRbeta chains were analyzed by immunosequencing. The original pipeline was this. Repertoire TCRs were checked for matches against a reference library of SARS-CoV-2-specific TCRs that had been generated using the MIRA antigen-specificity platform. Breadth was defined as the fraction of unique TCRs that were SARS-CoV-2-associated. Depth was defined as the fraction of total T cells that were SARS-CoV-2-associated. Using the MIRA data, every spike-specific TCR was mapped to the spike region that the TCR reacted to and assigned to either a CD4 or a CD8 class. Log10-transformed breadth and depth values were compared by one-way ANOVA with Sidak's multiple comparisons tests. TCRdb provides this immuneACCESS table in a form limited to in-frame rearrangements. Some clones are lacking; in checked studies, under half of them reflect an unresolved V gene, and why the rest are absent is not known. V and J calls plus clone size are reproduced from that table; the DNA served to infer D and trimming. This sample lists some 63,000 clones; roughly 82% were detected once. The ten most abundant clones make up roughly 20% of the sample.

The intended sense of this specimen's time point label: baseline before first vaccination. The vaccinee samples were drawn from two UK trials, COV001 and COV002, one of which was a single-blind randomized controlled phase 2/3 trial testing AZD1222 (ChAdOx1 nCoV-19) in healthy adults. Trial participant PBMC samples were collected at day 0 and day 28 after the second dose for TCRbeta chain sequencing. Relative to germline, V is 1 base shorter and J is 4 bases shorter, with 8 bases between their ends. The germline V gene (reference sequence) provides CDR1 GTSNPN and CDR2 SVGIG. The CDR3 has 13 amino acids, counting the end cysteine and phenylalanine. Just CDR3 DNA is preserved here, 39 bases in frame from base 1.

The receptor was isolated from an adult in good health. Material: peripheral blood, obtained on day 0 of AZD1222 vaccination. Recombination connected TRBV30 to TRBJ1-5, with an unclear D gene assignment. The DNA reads TGTGCCTGGAGTGCGGCGGAAAATCAGCCCCAGCATTTT. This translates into CAWSAAENQPQHF.